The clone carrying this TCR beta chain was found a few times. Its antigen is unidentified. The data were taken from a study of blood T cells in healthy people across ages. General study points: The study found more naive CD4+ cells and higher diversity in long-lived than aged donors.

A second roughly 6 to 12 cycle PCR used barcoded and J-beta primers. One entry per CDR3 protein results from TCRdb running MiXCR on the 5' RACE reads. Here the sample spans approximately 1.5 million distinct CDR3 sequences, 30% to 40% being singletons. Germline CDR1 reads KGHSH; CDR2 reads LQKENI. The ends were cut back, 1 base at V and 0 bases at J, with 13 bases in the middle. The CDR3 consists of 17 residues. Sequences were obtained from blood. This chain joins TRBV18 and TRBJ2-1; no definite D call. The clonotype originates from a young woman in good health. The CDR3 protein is CASSPQRSKSSYNEQFF. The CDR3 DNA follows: TGTGCCAGCTCACCACAGCGTAGCAAGAGCTCCTACAATGAGCAGTTCTTC.